This T cell receptor beta chain was captured by sequencing in a study of blood T cell repertoires in COVID-19. About the research overall: Acute and convalescent COVID-19 specimens originated in the United States, Italy and Spain. In each case, the material was cDNA or gDNA derived from T cells, B-cell-depleted T cells, or PBMCs.

Source study methods: Reference gene primer amplification yielded estimated nucleated cell counts. The repertoire was sequenced with immunoSEQ multiplex PCR; TCRdb's copy has only in-frame clones and lacks some. The V and J calls and clone size are taken from that table; D and trimming were inferred from the DNA. The top ten hold around 4.4% of the sample, which has under 400,000 clones, about 86% seen once. This clone was counted once. Participant-reported clinical history was the basis for cohort assignment. This CDR3 has 16 amino acids. V was shortened by 3 bases and J by 4 bases, with 18 bases between the two germline ends. The germline V gene encodes CDR1 LNHDA and CDR2 SQIVND (reference sequence).

The sequence came from a middle-aged woman with acute COVID-19. The V call is TRBV19, the J call TRBJ1-2, with D maybe TRBD1 (6 bases). Sequenced sample: PBMCs or T cells enriched from blood (not recorded which). The CDR3 sequence is CASSMNRVGSSYGYTF. The CDR3 nucleotides read TGTGCCAGTAGTATGAACAGGGTAGGTTCTTCCTATGGCTACACCTTC. Using reference TRBV19 and TRBJ1-2 for the parts outside the CDR3, the full variable domain is DGGITQSPKYLFRKEGQNVTLSCEQNLNHDAMYWYRQDPGQGLRLIYYSQIVNDFQKGDIAEGYSVSREKKESFPLTVTSAQKNPTAFYLCASSMNRVGSSYGYTFGSGTRLTVV.